The 20 T cell receptor beta chains presented below share a single source sample, sequenced in a study of cytomegalovirus exposure and HLA in healthy donors. PCR used 60 Vbeta primers and 13 Jbeta primers. Some clones are missing from TCRdb's copy, which holds only in-frame ones; the method was immunoSEQ multiplex PCR. The sample lists about 150,000 clones, approximately 78% seen once, with 13% in the top ten. The material sequenced was PBMCs. The receptors were gathered from a woman between 50 and 59 years old in good health and CMV-seropositive.

This clone has a single count. V gene TRBV11-3 combines with J gene TRBJ2-5, with TRBD2 matching 10 bases. Germline trimming cut 0 bases from V and 5 bases from J; bases unmatched to any gene: 6. Germline CDR1 SGHNT, CDR2 YENEEA. The CDR3 extends over 16 amino acids. CDR3 nucleotides: TGTGCCAGCAGCTTAGAGGCTAGCGGGGGATTCGAGACCCAGTACTTC. Translation: CASSLEASGGFETQYF.

This chain links TRBV19 with TRBJ1-5, with D unresolved. Germline V CDR1 and CDR2: LNHDA, SQIVND (reference sequence). This CDR3 has 14 amino acids. Trimming removed 6 bases at V and 3 bases at J, with 12 bases between. The CDR3 loop is CASRPVGLNQPQHF. CDR3 nucleotides: TGTGCCAGTAGGCCGGTCGGACTCAATCAGCCCCAGCATTTT.

The rearrangement joins TRBV5-1 to TRBJ2-3, with TRBD1 matching over 8 bases. The germline V gene has CDR1 SGHRS and CDR2 YFSETQ. V lost 2 bases to trimming and J lost 2 bases; unmatched junction nucleotides: 7. The CDR3 totals 16 residues. The CDR3 reads CASSFPGTGSTDTQYF. The CDR3, as DNA: TGCGCCAGCAGCTTTCCAGGGACAGGATCCACAGATACGCAGTATTTT.

This clone was found a few times. The J gene is TRBJ1-1, the V gene TRBV29-1; D gene unclear. V lost 3 bases and J lost 1, with 9 bases in between. The CDR3 runs to 13 residues. CDR1 is SQVTM, CDR2 ANQGSEA, per germline. The CDR3 DNA reads as TGCAGCGTTGAGAACGGGAAGAACACTGAAGCTTTCTTT. Amino acid sequence: CSVENGKNTEAFF.

This clone was detected only a few times. The chain links TRBV2 to TRBJ1-2; no firm D call. The germline gives CDR1 SNHLY, CDR2 FYNNEI. V was pared by 8 bases and J by 4 bases, with 14 bases between. The CDR3 consists of 13 residues. The CDR3 sequence is CASYWESIYGYTF. CDR3 sequence (DNA): TGTGCCAGCTACTGGGAGAGCATCTATGGCTACACCTTC.

V gene TRBV6-1 combines with J gene TRBJ1-1, with D unclear. Germline values: CDR1 MNHNS, CDR2 SASEGT. The V gene lost 1 base and the J gene lost 3 bases, with 9 bases spanning the gap. The CDR3 contains 14 residues. The CDR3 here is CASSEVSPHTEAFF. The CDR3 DNA reads as TGTGCCAGCAGTGAAGTAAGCCCGCACACTGAAGCTTTCTTT.

CDR3 region: CAIGRDIYYGYTF. CDR3 coding DNA: TGTGCCATCGGCAGGGACATTTACTATGGCTACACCTTC. This chain links TRBV10-3 with TRBJ1-2, with a tentative D call TRBD1 (6 bases). Trimming pared 8 bases from V and 3 bases from J, leaving 13 bases between. The CDR3 runs 13 residues. Germline CDR1 is ENHRY and CDR2 is SYGVKD.

The chain links TRBV2 to TRBJ2-5, with D maybe TRBD2 (6 bases). V lost 2 bases, J lost 2 bases, and 9 bases lay in between. Germline CDR1 is SNHLY and CDR2 is FYNNEI. The CDR3 is made up of 14 amino acids. The chain's CDR3 is CASSERGRQETQYF. DNA for the CDR3: TGTGCCAGCAGTGAACGTGGGAGGCAAGAGACCCAGTACTTC.

The genes are TRBV2 and TRBJ1-2, with TRBD1 identical over 8 bases. V shed 3 bases, J shed 8 bases, and the junction held 11 bases outside the gene matches. Germline CDR1 is SNHLY and CDR2 is FYNNEI. The CDR3 has 15 amino acids. The CDR3 here is CASSDSGTGVGGYTF. CDR3 DNA sequence: TGTGCCAGCAGTGATTCCGGGACAGGCGTCGGCGGCTACACCTTC.

The rearrangement uses TRBV5-6 and TRBJ2-7; TRBD1 might be the D (6 bases). The length of the CDR3 is 13 residues. The germline V and J ends were trimmed by 2 bases and 3 bases, with 9 bases remaining between them. Germline CDR1 SGHDT, CDR2 YYEEEE. CDR3 sequence: CASSLTGHYEQYF. The CDR3 nucleotides read TGTGCCAGCAGCTTAACAGGGCACTACGAGCAGTACTTC. Together with reference TRBV5-6 and TRBJ2-7, the CDR3 gives the full variable domain: DAGVTQSPTHLIKTRGQQVTLRCSPKSGHDTVSWYQQALGQGPQFIFQYYEEEERQRGNFPDRFSGHQFPNYSSELNVNALLLGDSALYLCASSLTGHYEQYFGPGTRLTVT.

The chain is built from TRBV6-5 and TRBJ2-7; TRBD1 agrees at 7 bases. The germline V gene encodes CDR1 MNHEY and CDR2 SVGAGI. This CDR3 is 13 amino acids long. The J segment lost 0 bases and the V segment lost 7 bases, leaving 3 bases of the junction unmatched. CDR3 DNA sequence: TGTGCCAGCACGAGGGGGCCCTCCTACGAGCAGTACTTC. As protein: CASTRGPSYEQYF.

The sample holds a few counts of this clone. The CDR3: CASEKNYGYTF. The CDR3 coding sequence is TGTGCCTCGGAGAAGAACTATGGCTACACCTTC. This chain connects TRBV12-5 to TRBJ1-2; D unresolved. The germline gives CDR1 LGHNT, CDR2 FRNRAP. CDR3 length: 11 amino acids.

The chain couples TRBV6-6 to TRBJ2-5; 7 bases map to TRBD1. This CDR3 is built from 15 residues. Per germline, CDR1 MNHNY and CDR2 SVGAGI (reference sequence). J gave up 4 bases and V 5 bases, and 10 bases lay outside the gene matches. The CDR3 nucleotides read TGTGCCAGCAGTCAGACAGGGAAGAAAGGAGAGACCCAGTACTTC. Its protein product is CASSQTGKKGETQYF.

This sequence joins TRBV5-1 and TRBJ1-1; a weak D match, TRBD1 (5 bases). The CDR3 runs to 14 residues. CDR1 and CDR2 from the germline V gene are SGHRS and YFSETQ. With 0 bases removed from V and 3 bases from J, the gap between germline ends came to 9 bases. The CDR3, as DNA: TGCGCCAGCAGCTTGGGGGGGGGAGACACTGAAGCTTTCTTT. Its protein product is CASSLGGGDTEAFF.

This clone was detected a few times. This rearrangement joins TRBV30 to TRBJ1-6, with a tentative D call TRBD1 (5 bases). This CDR3 is built from 14 residues. Germline V gene sequence: CDR1 GTSNPN, CDR2 SVGIG (reference sequence). V was shortened by 6 bases and J by 7 bases, with 16 bases between the two germline ends. Written as DNA, the CDR3 is TGTGCCTGCCCCCACACAGGAGTAAATTCACCCCTCCACTTT. It yields the protein CACPHTGVNSPLHF. Looking up the rest from reference TRBV30 and TRBJ1-6 gives the full variable domain: SQTIHQWPATLVQPVGSPLSLECTVEGTSNPNLYWYRQAAGRGLQLLFYSVGIGQISSEVPQNLSASRPQDRQFILSSKKLLLSDSGFYLCACPHTGVNSPLHFGNGTRLTVT.

The V call is TRBV9, the J call TRBJ2-4; D is perhaps TRBD1 (8 bases). The length of the CDR3 is 16 residues. Germline-derived CDR1 and CDR2 are SGDLS and YYNGEE. Trimming shortened V by 4 bases and J by 0 bases, and 14 bases separated the two germline ends. The CDR3 here is CASSPQGGIAKNIQYF. CDR3 in DNA: TGTGCCAGCAGCCCACAGGGGGGGATAGCCAAAAACATTCAGTACTTC.

The chain is built from TRBV13 and TRBJ1-1; 7 nucleotides match TRBD1. The CDR3 consists of 17 residues. V shed 6 bases, J shed 3 bases, and the junction held 16 bases outside the gene matches. CDR1 is PRHDT, CDR2 FYEKMQ, per germline (reference sequence). The CDR3 DNA sequence: TGTGCCAGCAGTCTCAGACAGGGACGGGGACGGGACACTGAAGCTTTCTTT. This encodes CASSLRQGRGRDTEAFF.

The sample holds a few counts of this clone. The chain recombines TRBV10-1 with TRBJ1-5, with TRBD1 as a possible D gene (6 bases). This CDR3 has 14 amino acids. CDR1 WNHNN and CDR2 SYGVQD come from the germline V gene (reference sequence). V lost 3 bases, J lost 4 bases, and 10 bases lay in between. For the CDR3, the DNA is TGCGCCAGCAGTGACCCCAGGGGTAATCAGCCCCAGCATTTT. The encoded protein is CASSDPRGNQPQHF.

The rearrangement uses TRBV11-3 and TRBJ2-5; 13 bases agree with TRBD2. The ends lost 4 bases at V and 2 bases at J; junction bases unmatched: 4. Per the germline V gene, CDR1 is SGHNT and CDR2 is YENEEA. This CDR3 region has 16 residues. The CDR3, as DNA: TGTGCCAGCAGCTCTGGGACTAGCGGGGAACAAGAGACCCAGTACTTC. Protein: CASSSGTSGEQETQYF.

V is TRBV6-1 and J is TRBJ2-2; possibly TRBD2 for D (6 bases). CDR1 is MNHNS and CDR2 is SASEGT in the germline V gene. V lost 1 base to trimming and J lost 6 bases, with 18 bases between them. The CDR3 loop spans 17 amino acids. CDR3 nucleotides: TGTGCCAGCAGTGAAGTCTGGACGACGAGGAGGGCCGGGGAGCTGTTTTTT. This codes for CASSEVWTTRRAGELFF.